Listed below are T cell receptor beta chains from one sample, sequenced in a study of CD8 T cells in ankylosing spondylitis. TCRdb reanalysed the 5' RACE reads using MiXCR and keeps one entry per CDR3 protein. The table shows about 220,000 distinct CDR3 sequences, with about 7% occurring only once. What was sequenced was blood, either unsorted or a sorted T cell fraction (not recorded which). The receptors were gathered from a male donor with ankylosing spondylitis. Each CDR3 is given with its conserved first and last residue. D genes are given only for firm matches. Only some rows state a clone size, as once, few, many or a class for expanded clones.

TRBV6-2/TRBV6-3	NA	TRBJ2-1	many	CASSVEWVDEQFF	TGTGCCAGCAGTGTCGAGTGGGTCGATGAGCAGTTCTTC
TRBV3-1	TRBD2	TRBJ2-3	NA	CASSQVLADLTSGSVYF	TGTGCCAGCAGCCAAGTTCTTGCCGACTTGACTAGCGGGAGTGTGTATTTT
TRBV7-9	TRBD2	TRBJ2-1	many	CASSSTHRLAGGSEQFF	TGTGCCAGCAGCTCGACTCACCGACTAGCGGGAGGATCTGAGCAGTTCTTC
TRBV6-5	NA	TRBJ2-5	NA	CASISGETQYF	TGTGCCAGCATATCAGGAGAGACCCAGTACTTC
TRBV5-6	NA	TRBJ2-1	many	CASSFRPNEQFF	TGTGCCAGCAGCTTCCGCCCCAATGAGCAGTTCTTC
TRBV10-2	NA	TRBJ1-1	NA	CASSDVGGTAEAFF	TGCGCCAGCAGTGACGTGGGCGGAACAGCCGAAGCTTTCTTT
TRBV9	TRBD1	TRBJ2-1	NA	CASSDRTYRGGQFF	TGTGCCAGCAGCGACCGAACGTACAGGGGTGGGCAGTTCTTC
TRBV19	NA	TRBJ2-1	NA	CASSIDLEGSEQFF	TGTGCCAGTAGTATAGATCTCGAGGGGTCTGAGCAGTTCTTC
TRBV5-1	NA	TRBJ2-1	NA	CASSFSDGAYEQFF	TGCGCCAGCAGCTTCTCAGACGGAGCTTATGAGCAGTTCTTC
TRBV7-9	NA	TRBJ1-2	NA	CASSYRTGGIEDGYTF	TGTGCCAGCAGCTACCGGACGGGGGGAATCGAGGATGGCTACACCTTC
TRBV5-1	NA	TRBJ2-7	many	CASSLSGDVYEQYF	TGCGCCAGCAGCTTATCAGGGGATGTTTACGAGCAGTACTTC
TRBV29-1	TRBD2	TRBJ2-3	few	CSPRSLAENTDTQYF	TGCAGCCCACGCTCTCTAGCGGAGAACACAGATACGCAGTATTTT
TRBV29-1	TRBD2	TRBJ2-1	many	CSAGTSGINEQFF	TGCAGCGCCGGGACTAGCGGGATCAATGAGCAGTTCTTC
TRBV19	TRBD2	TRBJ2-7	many	CASSIGLAGVSYEQYF	TGTGCCAGTAGTATAGGACTAGCGGGAGTATCCTACGAGCAGTACTTC
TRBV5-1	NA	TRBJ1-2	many	CASSLGPFGYTF	TGCGCCAGCAGCTTGGGTCCGTTCGGCTACACCTTC
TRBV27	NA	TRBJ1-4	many	CASSVRKRATNEKLFF	TGTGCCAGCAGCGTTCGGAAACGGGCAACTAATGAAAAACTGTTTTTT
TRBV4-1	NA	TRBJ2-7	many	CASSVVRSRTNYEQYF	TGCGCCAGCAGTGTTGTTAGGTCGAGAACTAACTACGAGCAGTACTTC
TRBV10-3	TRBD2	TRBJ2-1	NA	CAIATSGGYNEQFF	TGTGCCATTGCGACTAGCGGGGGGTACAATGAGCAGTTCTTC
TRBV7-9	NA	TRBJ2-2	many	CASSPDLSPNTGELFF	TGTGCCAGCAGCCCGGACCTGTCCCCGAACACCGGGGAGCTGTTTTTT
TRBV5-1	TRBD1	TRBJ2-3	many	CASSFPQGVYTDTQYF	TGCGCCAGCAGCTTTCCCCAGGGGGTTTACACAGATACGCAGTATTTT
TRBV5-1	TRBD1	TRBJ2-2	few	CASSSRRDRGLTGELFF	TGCGCCAGCAGCTCTCGAAGGGACAGGGGGCTCACCGGGGAGCTGTTTTTT
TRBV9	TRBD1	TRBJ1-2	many	CASSVAKQGMDYGYTF	TGTGCCAGCAGCGTAGCGAAACAGGGGATGGACTATGGCTACACCTTC
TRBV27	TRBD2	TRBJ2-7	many	CASSLSGLAGGKGYEQYF	TGTGCCAGCAGTTTATCGGGGCTAGCGGGAGGGAAAGGCTACGAGCAGTACTTC
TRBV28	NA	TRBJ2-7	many	CASSTSRHYEQYF	TGTGCCAGCAGCACCTCGAGGCACTACGAGCAGTACTTC
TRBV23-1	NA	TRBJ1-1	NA	CASSQSGGPGNTKAFF	TGCGCCAGCAGTCAATCGGGGGGCCCAGGTAACACTAAAGCTTTCTTT
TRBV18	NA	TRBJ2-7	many	CASSPSDSHEQYF	TGTGCCAGCTCACCATCCGACAGCCACGAGCAGTACTTC
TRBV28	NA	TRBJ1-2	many	CASRLWTATTLYGYTF	TGTGCCAGCAGGTTATGGACAGCTACCACCCTCTATGGCTACACCTTC
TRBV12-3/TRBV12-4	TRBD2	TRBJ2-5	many	CASSWGGSWETQYF	TGTGCCAGCAGTTGGGGGGGTTCTTGGGAGACCCAGTACTTC
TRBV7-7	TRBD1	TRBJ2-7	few	CASSPGTGEFYEQYF	TGTGCTAGCAGCCCAGGGACAGGAGAATTCTACGAGCAGTACTTC
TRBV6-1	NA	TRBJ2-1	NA	CASGLSGYSYNEQFF	TGTGCCAGCGGCCTGAGCGGGTACTCCTACAATGAGCAGTTCTTC
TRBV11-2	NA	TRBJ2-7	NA	CASSLGASSVVEQYF	TGTGCCAGCAGCTTAGGGGCTAGCTCTGTCGTCGAGCAGTACTTC
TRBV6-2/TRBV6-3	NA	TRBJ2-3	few	CASSVLASTDTQYF	TGTGCCAGCAGTGTGCTAGCGAGCACAGATACGCAGTATTTT
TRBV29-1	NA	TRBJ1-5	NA	CSVRDGRGNQPQHF	TGCAGCGTCCGGGACGGACGTGGAAATCAGCCCCAGCATTTT
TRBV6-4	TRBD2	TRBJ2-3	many	CASSPMTSGGDPTDTQYF	TGTGCCAGCAGTCCGATGACTAGCGGGGGGGACCCCACAGATACGCAGTATTTT
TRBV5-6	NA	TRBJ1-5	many	CASSLGPRSNQPQHF	TGTGCCAGCAGCTTGGGCCCGCGGAGCAATCAGCCCCAGCATTTT
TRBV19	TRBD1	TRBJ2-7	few	CASSHPRGQVLGEQYF	TGTGCCAGTAGTCACCCCAGGGGACAGGTTCTCGGAGAGCAGTACTTC
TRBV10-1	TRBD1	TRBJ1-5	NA	CASSESQGLQPQHF	TGCGCCAGCAGTGAGTCACAGGGGCTTCAGCCCCAGCATTTT
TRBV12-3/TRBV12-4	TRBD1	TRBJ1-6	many	CASSQGAYNSPLHF	TGTGCCAGCAGTCAGGGGGCCTATAATTCACCCCTCCACTTT
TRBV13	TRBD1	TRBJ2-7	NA	CASSTAGTGGSYEQYF	TGTGCCAGCAGCACCGCCGGGACAGGGGGCTCCTACGAGCAGTACTTC
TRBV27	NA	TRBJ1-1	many	CASSFPDSTNTEAFF	TGTGCCAGCAGTTTCCCCGACAGCACCAACACTGAAGCTTTCTTT
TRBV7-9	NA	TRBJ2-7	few	CASSFPDYANYEQYF	TGTGCCAGCAGCTTCCCGGACTACGCGAACTACGAGCAGTACTTC
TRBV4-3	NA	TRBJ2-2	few	CASSQESGVAGELFF	TGCGCCAGCAGCCAAGAATCAGGGGTGGCCGGGGAGCTGTTTTTT
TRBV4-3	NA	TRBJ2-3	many	CASSHGNRLSTDTQYF	TGCGCCAGCAGCCACGGAAACAGGCTTTCCACAGATACGCAGTATTTT
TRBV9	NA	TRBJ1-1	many	CASSVGYGGAFF	TGTGCCAGCAGCGTAGGCTATGGGGGAGCTTTCTTT
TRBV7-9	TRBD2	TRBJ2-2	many	CASSPGLAEKNTGELFF	TGTGCCAGCAGCCCGGGACTAGCGGAGAAAAACACCGGGGAGCTGTTTTTT
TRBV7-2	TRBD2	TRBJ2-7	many	CASSLAGGFAYEQYF	TGTGCCAGCAGTCTAGCGGGAGGTTTCGCGTACGAGCAGTACTTC
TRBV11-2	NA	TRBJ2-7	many	CASSLGFGRGYEQYF	TGTGCCAGCAGCTTAGGTTTCGGCAGGGGCTACGAGCAGTACTTC
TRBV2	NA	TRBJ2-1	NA	CASRDGQGVNNEQFF	TGTGCCAGTAGGGACGGGCAGGGAGTCAACAATGAGCAGTTCTTC
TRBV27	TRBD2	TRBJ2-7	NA	CASSSGLAGTEQYF	TGTGCCAGCAGCTCGGGACTAGCGGGCACCGAGCAGTACTTC
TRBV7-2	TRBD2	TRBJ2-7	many	CASSLGLAGEYYEQYF	TGTGCCAGCAGCTTGGGACTAGCGGGAGAGTACTACGAGCAGTACTTC
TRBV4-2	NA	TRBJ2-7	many	CASSQDGEGYEQYF	TGTGCCAGCAGCCAAGACGGAGAAGGGTACGAGCAGTACTTC
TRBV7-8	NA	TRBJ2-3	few	CASSHWTGTDTQYF	TGTGCCAGCAGCCACTGGACAGGCACAGATACGCAGTATTTT
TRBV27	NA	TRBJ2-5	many	CASSLGSHKETQYF	TGTGCCAGCAGTTTAGGATCACATAAAGAGACCCAGTACTTC
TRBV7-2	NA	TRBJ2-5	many	CASSLVGQLFQETQYF	TGTGCCAGCAGCTTAGTTGGACAGCTTTTCCAAGAGACCCAGTACTTC